This T cell receptor (beta chain) was obtained from a study of post-analysis software for immune sequencing data. Findings and caveats of the study: Controls showed lower frequencies than patients for five TRBV segments, and TRBV5-6, TRBV5-1 and TRBV20-1 were among these.

This CDR3 spans 15 amino acids. Germline V gene data show CDR1 as MNHEY and CDR2 as SVGAGI. V was pared by 2 bases and J by 4 bases, with 9 bases between. Only a few counts were recorded for this clonotype. Its antigen remains unidentified. Every TCR beta cDNA library bore unique molecular identifiers. TCRdb passed the PCR reads through MiXCR, listing each CDR3 protein once. This table has more than 450,000 distinct CDR3 sequences, 44% appearing once. The receptor comes from a girl aged 5-17 years with multiple sclerosis. Sequencing input: blood. V and J are TRBV6-5 and TRBJ1-6; perhaps TRBD1 as D (6 bases). The CDR3 region is CASSYGGRYNSPLHF. The CDR3 nucleotides read TGTGCCAGCAGTTACGGGGGCAGATATAATTCACCCCTCCACTTT.